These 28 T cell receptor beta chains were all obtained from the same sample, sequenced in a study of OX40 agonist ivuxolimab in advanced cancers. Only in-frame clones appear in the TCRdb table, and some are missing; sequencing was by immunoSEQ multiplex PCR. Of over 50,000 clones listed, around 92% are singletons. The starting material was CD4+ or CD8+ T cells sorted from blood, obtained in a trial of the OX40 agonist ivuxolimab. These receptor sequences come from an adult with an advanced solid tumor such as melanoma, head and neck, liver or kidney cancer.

The CDR3 reads CASSPVYSNQPQHF. The CDR3 bases are TGTGCCAGCAGTCCCGTTTATAGCAATCAGCCCCAGCATTTT. The genes are TRBV27 and TRBJ1-5, with no clear D. Germline-derived CDR1 and CDR2 are MNHEY and SMNVEV (reference sequence). CDR3 length: 14 amino acids. The germline V and J ends were trimmed by 5 bases and 0 bases, with 8 bases remaining between them.

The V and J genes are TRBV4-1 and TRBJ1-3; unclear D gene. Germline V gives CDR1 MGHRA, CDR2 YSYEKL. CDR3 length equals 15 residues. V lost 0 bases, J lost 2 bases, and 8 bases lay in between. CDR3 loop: CASSQDVGTGNTIYF. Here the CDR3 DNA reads TGCGCCAGCAGCCAAGATGTAGGAACTGGAAACACCATATATTTT.

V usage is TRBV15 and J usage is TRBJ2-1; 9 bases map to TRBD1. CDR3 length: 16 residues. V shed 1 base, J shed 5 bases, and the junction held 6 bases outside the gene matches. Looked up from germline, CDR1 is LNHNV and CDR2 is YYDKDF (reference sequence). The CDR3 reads CATSRVGQGTNNEQFF. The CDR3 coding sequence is TGTGCCACCAGCAGAGTAGGACAGGGGACTAACAATGAGCAGTTCTTC.

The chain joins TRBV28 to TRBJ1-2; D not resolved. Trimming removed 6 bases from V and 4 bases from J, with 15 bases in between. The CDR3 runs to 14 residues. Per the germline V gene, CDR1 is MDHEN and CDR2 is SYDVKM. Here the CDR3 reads CASRPPGETYGYTF. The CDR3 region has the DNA TGTGCCAGCAGACCTCCCGGGGAAACCTATGGCTACACCTTC.

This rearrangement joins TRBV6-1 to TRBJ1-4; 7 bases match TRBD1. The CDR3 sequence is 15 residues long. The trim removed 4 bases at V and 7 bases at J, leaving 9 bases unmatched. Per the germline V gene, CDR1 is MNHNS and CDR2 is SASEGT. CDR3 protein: CASSVFGTAPEKLFF. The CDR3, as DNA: TGTGCCAGCAGTGTCTTCGGGACAGCTCCTGAAAAACTGTTTTTT.

Written as DNA, the CDR3 is TGTGCCAGCAGCTTCTACAATGAGCAGTTCTTC. It yields the protein CASSFYNEQFF. This chain joins TRBV13 and TRBJ2-1; D remains ambiguous. From germline, CDR1 is PRHDT and CDR2 FYEKMQ (reference sequence). The CDR3 totals 11 residues. Trimming removed 3 bases at V and 3 bases at J, with 0 bases between.

The CDR3 is CASSEAGEDEKLFF. DNA of the CDR3: TGTGCCAGCAGTGAAGCGGGGGAGGATGAAAAACTGTTTTTT. The chain has TRBV2 and TRBJ1-4, with D possibly TRBD1 on 5 matching bases. This CDR3 is 14 amino acids long. CDR1 is SNHLY and CDR2 is FYNNEI in the germline V gene. The ends were cut back, 0 bases at V and 6 bases at J, with 8 bases in the middle.

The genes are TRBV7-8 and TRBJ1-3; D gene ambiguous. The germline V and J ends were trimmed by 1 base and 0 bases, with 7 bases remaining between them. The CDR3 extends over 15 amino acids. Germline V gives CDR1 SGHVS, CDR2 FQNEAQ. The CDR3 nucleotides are TGTGCCAGCAGCTTAGGTGTCAGCTCTGGAAACACCATATATTTT. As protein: CASSLGVSSGNTIYF.

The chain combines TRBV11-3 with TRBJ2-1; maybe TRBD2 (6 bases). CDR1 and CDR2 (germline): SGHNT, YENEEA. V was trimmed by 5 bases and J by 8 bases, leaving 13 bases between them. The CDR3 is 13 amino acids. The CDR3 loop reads CASSPRTNYEQFF. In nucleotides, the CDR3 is TGTGCCAGCAGCCCAAGGACTAATTATGAGCAGTTCTTC.

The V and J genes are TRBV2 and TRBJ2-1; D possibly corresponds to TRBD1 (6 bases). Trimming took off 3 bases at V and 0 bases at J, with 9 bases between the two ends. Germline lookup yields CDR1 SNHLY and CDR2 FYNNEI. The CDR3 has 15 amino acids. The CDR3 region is CASSEGRGSYNEQFF. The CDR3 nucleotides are TGTGCCAGCAGTGAGGGCAGGGGCTCCTACAATGAGCAGTTCTTC. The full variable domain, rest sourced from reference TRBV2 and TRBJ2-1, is EPEVTQTPSHQVTQMGQEVILRCVPISNHLYFYWYRQILGQKVEFLVSFYNNEISEKSEIFDDQFSVERPDGSNFTLKIRSTKLEDSAMYFCASSEGRGSYNEQFFGPGTRLTVL.

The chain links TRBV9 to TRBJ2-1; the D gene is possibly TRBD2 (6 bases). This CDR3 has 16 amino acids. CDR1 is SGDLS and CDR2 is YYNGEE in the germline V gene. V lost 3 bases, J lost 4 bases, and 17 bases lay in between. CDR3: CASSGGLGGDYNEQFF. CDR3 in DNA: TGTGCCAGCAGCGGCGGCCTGGGCGGGGATTACAATGAGCAGTTCTTC.

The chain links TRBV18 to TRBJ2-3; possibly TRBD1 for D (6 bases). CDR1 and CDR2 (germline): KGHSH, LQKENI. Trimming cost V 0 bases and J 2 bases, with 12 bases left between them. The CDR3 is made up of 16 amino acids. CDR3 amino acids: CASSPPVWGHTDTQYF. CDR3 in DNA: TGTGCCAGCTCACCACCCGTTTGGGGGCACACAGATACGCAGTATTTT.

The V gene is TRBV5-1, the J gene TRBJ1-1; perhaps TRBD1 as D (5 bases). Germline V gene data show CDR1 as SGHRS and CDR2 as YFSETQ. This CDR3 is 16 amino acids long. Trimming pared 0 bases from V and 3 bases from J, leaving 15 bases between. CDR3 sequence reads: CASSLGLLDTDTEAFF. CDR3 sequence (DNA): TGCGCCAGCAGCTTGGGATTATTGGACACCGACACTGAAGCTTTCTTT.

The CDR3 DNA reads as TGTGCCAGCAGCTTTCGGATGGGGTACGAGCAGTACTTC. This codes for CASSFRMGYEQYF. The chain employs TRBV13 and TRBJ2-7; no clear D gene. V was shortened by 3 bases and J by 4 bases, with 10 bases between the two germline ends. The CDR3 has 13 amino acids. The germline gives CDR1 PRHDT, CDR2 FYEKMQ (reference sequence).

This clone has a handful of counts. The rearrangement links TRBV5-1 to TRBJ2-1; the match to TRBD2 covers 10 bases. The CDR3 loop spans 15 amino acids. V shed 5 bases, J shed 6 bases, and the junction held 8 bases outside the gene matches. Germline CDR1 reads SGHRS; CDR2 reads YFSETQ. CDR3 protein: CASSRLAGAGNEQFF. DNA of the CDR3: TGCGCCAGCAGTCGCCTAGCGGGAGCGGGCAATGAGCAGTTCTTC.

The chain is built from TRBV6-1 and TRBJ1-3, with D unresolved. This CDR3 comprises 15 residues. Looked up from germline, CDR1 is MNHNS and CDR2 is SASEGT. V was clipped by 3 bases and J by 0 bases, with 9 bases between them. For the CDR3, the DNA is TGTGCCAGCAGTGATAGTGGATACTCTGGAAACACCATATATTTT. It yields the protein CASSDSGYSGNTIYF.

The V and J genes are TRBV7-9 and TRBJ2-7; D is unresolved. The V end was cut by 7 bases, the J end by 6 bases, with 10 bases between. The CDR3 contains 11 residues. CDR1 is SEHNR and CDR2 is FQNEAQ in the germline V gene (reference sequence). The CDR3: CASTRDGEQYF. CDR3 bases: TGTGCCAGCACCCGCGACGGCGAGCAGTACTTC.

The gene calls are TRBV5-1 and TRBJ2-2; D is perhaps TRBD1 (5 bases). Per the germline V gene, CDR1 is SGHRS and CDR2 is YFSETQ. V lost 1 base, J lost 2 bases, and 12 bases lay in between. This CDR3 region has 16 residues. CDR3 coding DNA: TGCGCCAGCAGCTTGAGGATGACAGCTAACACCGGGGAGCTGTTTTTT. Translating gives CASSLRMTANTGELFF.

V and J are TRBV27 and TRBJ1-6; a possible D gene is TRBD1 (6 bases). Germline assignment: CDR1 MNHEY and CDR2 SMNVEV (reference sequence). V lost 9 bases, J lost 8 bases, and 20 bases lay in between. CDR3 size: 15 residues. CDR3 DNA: TGTGCCAGTAGAATTTCTTCAGGGGATTATTCACCCCTCCACTTT. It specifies CASRISSGDYSPLHF.

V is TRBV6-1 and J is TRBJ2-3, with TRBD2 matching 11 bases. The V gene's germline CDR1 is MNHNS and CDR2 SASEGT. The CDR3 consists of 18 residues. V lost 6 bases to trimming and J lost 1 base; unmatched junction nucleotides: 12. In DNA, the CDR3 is TGTGCCAGCAGGGAAATCGTAGCGGGGGGGCCGGGCACAGATACGCAGTATTTT. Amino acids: CASREIVAGGPGTDTQYF.

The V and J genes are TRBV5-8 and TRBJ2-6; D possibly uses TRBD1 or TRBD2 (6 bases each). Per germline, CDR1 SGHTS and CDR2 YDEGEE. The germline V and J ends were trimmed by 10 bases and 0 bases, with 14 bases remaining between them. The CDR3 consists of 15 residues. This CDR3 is CASRGGNSGANVLTF. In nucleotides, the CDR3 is TGTGCCTCCAGGGGAGGTAACTCTGGGGCCAACGTCCTGACTTTC.

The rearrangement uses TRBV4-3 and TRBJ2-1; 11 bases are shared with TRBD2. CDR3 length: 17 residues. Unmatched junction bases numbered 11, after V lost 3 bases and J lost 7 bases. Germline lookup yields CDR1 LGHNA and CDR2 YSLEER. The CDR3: CASSHIVAGGHGNEQFF. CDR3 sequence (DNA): TGCGCCAGCAGCCATATCGTAGCGGGAGGGCACGGGAATGAGCAGTTCTTC.

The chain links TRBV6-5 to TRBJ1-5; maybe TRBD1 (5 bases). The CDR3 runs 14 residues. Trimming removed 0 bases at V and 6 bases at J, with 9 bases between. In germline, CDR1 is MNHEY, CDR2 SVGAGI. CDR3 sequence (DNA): TGTGCCAGCAGTTACTCGGCTGGGGGTCAGCCCCAGCATTTT. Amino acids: CASSYSAGGQPQHF.

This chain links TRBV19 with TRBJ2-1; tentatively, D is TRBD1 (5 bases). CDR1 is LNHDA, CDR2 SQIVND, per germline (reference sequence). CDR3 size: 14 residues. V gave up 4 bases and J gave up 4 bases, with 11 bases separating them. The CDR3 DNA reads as TGTGCCAGTAGTACCCCACAGGAATACAATGAGCAGTTCTTC. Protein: CASSTPQEYNEQFF. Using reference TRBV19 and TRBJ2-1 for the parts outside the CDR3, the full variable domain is DGGITQSPKYLFRKEGQNVTLSCEQNLNHDAMYWYRQDPGQGLRLIYYSQIVNDFQKGDIAEGYSVSREKKESFPLTVTSAQKNPTAFYLCASSTPQEYNEQFFGPGTRLTVL.

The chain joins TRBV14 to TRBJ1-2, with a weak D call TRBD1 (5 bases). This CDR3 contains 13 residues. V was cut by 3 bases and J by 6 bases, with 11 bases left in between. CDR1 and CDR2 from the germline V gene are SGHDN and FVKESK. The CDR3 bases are TGTGCCAGCAGCCAGTGGCAGGGCGATGGCTACACCTTC. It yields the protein CASSQWQGDGYTF.

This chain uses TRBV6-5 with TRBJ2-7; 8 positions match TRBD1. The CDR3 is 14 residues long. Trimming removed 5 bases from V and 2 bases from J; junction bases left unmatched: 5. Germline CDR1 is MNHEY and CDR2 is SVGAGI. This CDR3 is CASSPDRVAYEQYV. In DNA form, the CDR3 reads TGTGCCAGCAGTCCGGACAGGGTTGCCTACGAGCAGTACGTC.

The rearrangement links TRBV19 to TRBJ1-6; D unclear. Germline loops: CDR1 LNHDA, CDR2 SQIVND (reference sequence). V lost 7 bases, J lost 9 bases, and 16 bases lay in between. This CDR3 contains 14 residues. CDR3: CASTGPVTGSPLHF. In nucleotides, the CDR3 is TGTGCCAGTACCGGCCCGGTAACTGGTTCACCCCTCCACTTT.

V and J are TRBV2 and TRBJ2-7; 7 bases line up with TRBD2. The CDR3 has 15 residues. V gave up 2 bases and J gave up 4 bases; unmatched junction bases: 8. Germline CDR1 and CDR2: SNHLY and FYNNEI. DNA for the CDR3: TGTGCCAGCAGTGAATCGGGACTACCTCTGTACGAGCAGTACTTC. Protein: CASSESGLPLYEQYF. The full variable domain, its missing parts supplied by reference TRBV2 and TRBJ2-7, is EPEVTQTPSHQVTQMGQEVILRCVPISNHLYFYWYRQILGQKVEFLVSFYNNEISEKSEIFDDQFSVERPDGSNFTLKIRSTKLEDSAMYFCASSESGLPLYEQYFGPGTRLTVT.